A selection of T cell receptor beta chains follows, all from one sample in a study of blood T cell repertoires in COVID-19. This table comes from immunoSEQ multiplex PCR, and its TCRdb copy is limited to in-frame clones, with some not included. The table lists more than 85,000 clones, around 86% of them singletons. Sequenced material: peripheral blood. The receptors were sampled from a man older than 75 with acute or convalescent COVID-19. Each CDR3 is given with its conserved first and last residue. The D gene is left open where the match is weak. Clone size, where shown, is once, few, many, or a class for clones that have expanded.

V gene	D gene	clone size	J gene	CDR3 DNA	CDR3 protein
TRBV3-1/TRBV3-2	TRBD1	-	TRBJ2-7	TGTGCCAGCAGCCCTAGACAGGGGGCGTACGAGCAGTACTTC	CASSPRQGAYEQYF
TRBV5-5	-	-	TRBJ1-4	TGTGCCAGCAGCCTGGCGTTTTCGACTAATGAAAAACTGTTTTTT	CASSLAFSTNEKLFF
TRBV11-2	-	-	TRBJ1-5	TGTGCCAGCAGCTTAGACAGACAGGTTAATAGCAATCAGCCCCAGCATTTT	CASSLDRQVNSNQPQHF
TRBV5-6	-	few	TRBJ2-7	TGTGCCAGCAGCTTCTACGGAGTTCTCCCCGGCGAGCAGTACTTC	CASSFYGVLPGEQYF
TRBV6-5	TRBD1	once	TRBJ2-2	TGTGCCAGCAGCCTGACAGGGCCCGGGGAGCTGTTTTTT	CASSLTGPGELFF
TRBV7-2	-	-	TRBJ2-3	TGTGCCAGCATTTTAGCGGCCCAAGTGGATACGCAGTATTTT	CASILAAQVDTQYF
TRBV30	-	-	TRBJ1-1	TGTGCCTGGACAAGGGGGGGTAACACTGAAGCTTTCTTT	CAWTRGGNTEAFF
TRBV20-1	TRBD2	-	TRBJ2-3	TGCAGTGCTAGTACCGGGACTAGCGGCTTAACTAGCACAGATACGCAGTATTTT	CSASTGTSGLTSTDTQYF
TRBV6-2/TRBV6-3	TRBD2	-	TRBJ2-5	TGTGCCAGCAGCCGCCGGACTAGCGGGGCTAAGGGGGAGACCCAGTACTTC	CASSRRTSGAKGETQYF
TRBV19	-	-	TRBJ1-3	TGTGCCAGTAGTATTGGCCTGACTTCTGGAAACACCATATATTTT	CASSIGLTSGNTIYF
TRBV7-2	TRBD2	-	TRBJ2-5	TGTGCCAGCAGCGATAAGGGAGGGCAAGAGACCCAGTACTTC	CASSDKGGQETQYF
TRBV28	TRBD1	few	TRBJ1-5	TGTGCCAGCAGCCGTGGTGGACAGGGAAGTCAGCCCCAGCATTTT	CASSRGGQGSQPQHF
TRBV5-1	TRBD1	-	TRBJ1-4	TGCGCCAGCAGCATGGGACAGGGGGCGCGGGGGGAAAAACTGTTTTTT	CASSMGQGARGEKLFF
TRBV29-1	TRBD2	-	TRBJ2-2	TGCAGCGTCAAAGGACTAGCGGGAGTCGAGACCGGGGAGCTGTTTTTT	CSVKGLAGVETGELFF
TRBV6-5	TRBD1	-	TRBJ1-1	TGTGCCAGCAGTTACGGGGACAGACCGAACACTGAAGCTTTCTTT	CASSYGDRPNTEAFF
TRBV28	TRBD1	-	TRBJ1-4	TGTGCCAGCAGTTCACCAGGACAGGGGGGGGAAAAACTGTTTTTT	CASSSPGQGGEKLFF
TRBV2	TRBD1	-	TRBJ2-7	TGTGCCAGCAGCTTAACGGGACAGGGCAGGTACGAGCAGTACTTC	CASSLTGQGRYEQYF
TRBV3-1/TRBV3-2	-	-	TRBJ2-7	TGTGCCAGCAGCCAAGGAGAACCCCCTGTGTGCTTC	CASSQGEPPVCF
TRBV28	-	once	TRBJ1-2	TGTGCCAGCAGTTCCTCCTATGGCTACACCTTC	CASSSSYGYTF
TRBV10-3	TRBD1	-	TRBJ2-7	TGTGCCATCAGTGAGTTATCGGGACAGGGGGCGCGGGGGCAGTACTTC	CAISELSGQGARGQYF
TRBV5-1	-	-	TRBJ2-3	TGCGCCAGCAGCTTAATGACAGGCCTAACAGATACGCAGTATTTT	CASSLMTGLTDTQYF
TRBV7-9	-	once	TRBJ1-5	TGTGCCAGCAGCTTAGTGTCAGGGATGTGTCAGCCCCAGCATTTT	CASSLVSGMCQPQHF
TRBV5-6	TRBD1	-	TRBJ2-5	TGTGCCAGCAGCTTGGGACAGGGCCTCCAAGAGACCCAGTACTTC	CASSLGQGLQETQYF
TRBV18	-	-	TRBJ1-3	TGTGCCAGCTCACAGGGTCGGGGGTACTCTGGAAACACCATATATTTT	CASSQGRGYSGNTIYF
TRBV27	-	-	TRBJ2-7	TGTGCCAGCAGTTCAAAGGCAGAAGGGGGCTCCTACGAGCAGTACTTC	CASSSKAEGGSYEQYF
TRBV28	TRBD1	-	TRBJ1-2	TGTGCCAGCAGTTCTTCCTTCCTCGGGACAGGGGCCTATGGCTACACCTTC	CASSSSFLGTGAYGYTF
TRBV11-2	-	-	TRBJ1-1	TGTGCCAGCAGCTTAGGAGGGCAGACTTCTAGATCTGAAGCTTTCTTT	CASSLGGQTSRSEAFF
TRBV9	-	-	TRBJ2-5	TGTGCCAGCAGCGCAACGGGGCGGGAAGGAGAGACCCAGTACTTC	CASSATGREGETQYF
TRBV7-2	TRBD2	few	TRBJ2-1	TGTGCCAGCAGCAAGGGACTAGCGGGAGGAACGAATGAGCAGTTCTTC	CASSKGLAGGTNEQFF
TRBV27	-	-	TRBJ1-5	TGTGCCAGCAGGGGACCGGGAGGTCAGCCCCAGCATTTT	CASRGPGGQPQHF
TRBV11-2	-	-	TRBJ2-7	TGTGCCAGCAGCTTAACGGACCATCGGGGCGAGCAGTACTTC	CASSLTDHRGEQYF
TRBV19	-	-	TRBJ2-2	TGTGCCAGTAGTATAGCCCAGGGGAGCACCGGGGAGCTGTTTTTT	CASSIAQGSTGELFF
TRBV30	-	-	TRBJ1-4	TGTGCCTGGAGTATTATGGGGAGAAGAGGACTGTTTTTT	CAWSIMGRRGLFF
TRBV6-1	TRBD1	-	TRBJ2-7	TGTGCCAGCAGTGAGCCGGGACAGGGAGTCTACGAGCAGTACTTC	CASSEPGQGVYEQYF
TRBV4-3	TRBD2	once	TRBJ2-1	TGCGCCAGCAGCCGAAGAACGGCTAGCGGGAGCCAATACAATGAGCAGTTCTTC	CASSRRTASGSQYNEQFF
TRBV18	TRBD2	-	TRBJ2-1	TGTGCCAGCTCACCCCCGGGACTAGCGGGGGGAAATGAGCAGTTCTTC	CASSPPGLAGGNEQFF
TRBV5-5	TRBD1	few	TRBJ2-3	TGTGCCAGCAGTTACCCTAAAGGACAGGGTTTAACAGATACGCAGTATTTT	CASSYPKGQGLTDTQYF
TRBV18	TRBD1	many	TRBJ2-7	TGTGCCAGCTCACCAAGAAGGGGGCCGGGTGAGCAGTACTTC	CASSPRRGPGEQYF
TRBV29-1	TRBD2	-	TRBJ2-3	TGCAGCGCCCGAGATCCCCTAGCGGCCCGCACAGATACGCAGTATTTT	CSARDPLAARTDTQYF
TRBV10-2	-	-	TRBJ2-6	TGCGCCAGCAGGGGACATAACTCTGGGGCCAACGTCCTGACTTTC	CASRGHNSGANVLTF
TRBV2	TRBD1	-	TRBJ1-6	TGTGCCAGTAGACAGGGCCATTCACCCCTCCACTTT	CASRQGHSPLHF
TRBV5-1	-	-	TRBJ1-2	TGCGCCAGCAGCTTGGATAGATGGTTGGGCGGCTACACCTTC	CASSLDRWLGGYTF
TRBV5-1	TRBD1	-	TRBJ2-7	TGCGCCAGCAGCTTGGGACAGGGCTTCCACGAGCAGTACTTC	CASSLGQGFHEQYF
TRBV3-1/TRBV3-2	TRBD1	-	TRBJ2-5	TGTGCCAGCAGCCCTAAGAGGACAGGGGGTAAAGAGACCCAGTACTTC	CASSPKRTGGKETQYF
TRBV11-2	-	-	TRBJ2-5	TGTGCCAGCAGCTTAGGGGTCGGGACGGGGGAAGAGACCCAGTACTTC	CASSLGVGTGEETQYF
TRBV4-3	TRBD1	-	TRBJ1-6	TGCGCCAGCAGCCTCTCGACAGGGTATAATTCACCCCTCCACTTT	CASSLSTGYNSPLHF